Following are 15 T cell receptor beta chains from one sample sequenced in a study of blood T cell repertoires in COVID-19. Assay: immunoSEQ multiplex PCR; the TCRdb copy retains only in-frame clones and omits some. Of approximately 260,000 clones listed, around 82% were seen once; the top ten hold roughly 3.2%. The specimen sequenced was PBMCs or T cells enriched from blood (not recorded which). The origin of the receptors is a man aged 45 to 65 who had recovered from COVID-19.

V gene TRBV5-6 combines with J gene TRBJ1-5; no clear D. The V gene lost 1 base and the J gene lost 5 bases, with 10 bases spanning the gap. This CDR3 has 14 residues. The germline V gene encodes CDR1 SGHDT and CDR2 YYEEEE. DNA of the CDR3: TGTGCCAGCAGCTTGCAAACTGCCTATCAGCCCCAGCATTTT. As protein: CASSLQTAYQPQHF. Full variable domain (missing parts from reference TRBV5-6 and TRBJ1-5): DAGVTQSPTHLIKTRGQQVTLRCSPKSGHDTVSWYQQALGQGPQFIFQYYEEEERQRGNFPDRFSGHQFPNYSSELNVNALLLGDSALYLCASSLQTAYQPQHFGDGTRLSIL.

The chain has TRBV18 and TRBJ2-6, with D uncertain. V lost 1 base to trimming and J lost 2 bases, with 18 bases between them. The CDR3 is 19 residues long. CDR1 and CDR2 from the germline V gene are KGHSH and LQKENI. This chain's CDR3 is CASSPRATIQEPGANVLTF. Here the CDR3 DNA reads TGTGCCAGCTCACCACGGGCAACAATCCAGGAACCTGGGGCCAACGTCCTGACTTTC. Based on the CDR3 plus reference TRBV18 and TRBJ2-6, the full variable domain is NAGVMQNPRHLVRRRGQEARLRCSPMKGHSHVYWYRQLPEEGLKFMVYLQKENIIDESGMPKERFSAEFPKEGPSILRIQQVVRGDSAAYFCASSPRATIQEPGANVLTFGAGSRLTVL.

This clone was counted a few times. The chain couples TRBV6-1 to TRBJ2-7, with a tentative D call TRBD2 (6 bases). Trimming cost V 0 bases and J 8 bases, with 17 bases left between them. This CDR3 region has 15 residues. Germline CDR1 MNHNS, CDR2 SASEGT. The CDR3 loop reads CASSEARGVREQQYF. CDR3 nucleotide sequence: TGTGCCAGCAGTGAAGCGAGAGGGGTACGGGAGCAGCAGTACTTC.

V is TRBV10-3 and J is TRBJ2-3, with 12 bases identical to TRBD2. The CDR3 is 14 amino acids. Germline V CDR1 and CDR2: ENHRY, SYGVKD. V dropped 7 bases and J dropped 5; count of bases not matched to a gene: 4. DNA of the CDR3: TGTGCCATCAACCCGGGACTAGCGGGAGATACGCAGTATTTT. Its protein product is CAINPGLAGDTQYF.

Note on this clone: Other DNA sequences in the sample encode the same CDR3. V and J are TRBV27 and TRBJ2-7; 12 bases map to TRBD1. The germline V gene encodes CDR1 MNHEY and CDR2 SMNVEV (reference sequence). With V trimmed by 4 bases and J by 4 bases, 5 bases remained unmatched. CDR3 length equals 15 residues. The chain's CDR3 is CASSSPGQGAYEQYF. CDR3 coding DNA: TGTGCCAGCAGTTCCCCGGGACAGGGGGCGTACGAGCAGTACTTC.

This sequence joins TRBV9 and TRBJ2-1; TRBD1 is a possible D gene (6 bases). Germline loops: CDR1 SGDLS, CDR2 YYNGEE. The CDR3 consists of 15 residues. V lost 3 bases, J lost 0 bases, and 10 bases lay in between. This CDR3 is CASSAEDSSYNEQFF. The CDR3 region has the DNA TGTGCCAGCAGCGCCGAGGACAGCTCCTACAATGAGCAGTTCTTC.

The rearrangement links TRBV11-3 to TRBJ2-2, with a possible D match to TRBD1 (6 bases). CDR1 and CDR2 from the germline V gene are SGHNT and YENEEA. Trimming stripped 6 bases from V and 3 bases from J, with 14 bases between. The CDR3 consists of 15 residues. The chain's CDR3 is CASRLGHFHTGELFF. DNA of the CDR3: TGTGCCAGCAGGTTGGGACATTTCCACACCGGGGAGCTGTTTTTT.

The rearrangement uses TRBV7-3 and TRBJ2-1; perhaps TRBD2 as D (6 bases). Trimming removed 4 bases from V and 7 bases from J, with 11 bases in between. CDR1 SGHTA and CDR2 FQGTGA come from the germline V gene. The CDR3 length is 13 residues. CDR3 DNA sequence: TGTGCCAGCAGCTCCGGGAGAATGAATGAGCAGTTCTTC. Residues: CASSSGRMNEQFF.

The V gene is TRBV5-1, the J gene TRBJ1-4; 7 bases are shared with TRBD1. The CDR3 has 14 amino acids. From germline, CDR1 is SGHRS and CDR2 YFSETQ. Trimming took 1 base from V and 4 from J; bases not matched to a gene: 1. The CDR3 bases are TGCGCCAGCAGCTTGACAGGGGATAATGAAAAACTGTTTTTT. Translation gives CASSLTGDNEKLFF.

The gene calls are TRBV21-1 and TRBJ2-2; the listed D gene, TRBD1, was not tested against the DNA. TRBV21-1 represents a pseudogene. This CDR3 comprises 11 residues. The CDR3 reads CASSLRGGLFF. The CDR3 DNA reads TGTGCCAGCAGTCTTAGGGGCGGGCTGTTTTTT.

The chain is built from TRBV3-1 (or the pseudogene TRBV3-2) and TRBJ2-1, with TRBD2 matching 9 bases. V shed 4 bases and J 2 bases; nucleotides not matched to a gene: 6. This CDR3 region has 16 residues. Germline V gene data show CDR1 as LGHDT and CDR2 as YNNKEL (reference sequence). The CDR3 is CASSPVSGSPYNEQFF. The CDR3, as DNA: TGTGCCAGCAGCCCCGTTAGCGGGAGCCCCTACAATGAGCAGTTCTTC.

Written as DNA, the CDR3 is TGTGCCAGCAACACCAGGGGGACAGGGGGGACAGATACGCAGTATTTT. It yields the protein CASNTRGTGGTDTQYF. The chain links TRBV5-4 to TRBJ2-3; 11 nucleotides align to TRBD1. The junction had 9 bases not matched to a gene; V was cut back by 6 bases and J by 3 bases. The CDR3 spans 16 residues. Germline-derived CDR1 and CDR2 are SGHNT and YYREEE (reference sequence).

The J gene is TRBJ1-4, the V gene TRBV12-5, with 10 bases fitting TRBD1. V lost 6 bases, J lost 8 bases, and 9 bases stayed unmatched. The germline V gene has CDR1 LGHNT and CDR2 FRNRAP. This CDR3 comprises 15 residues. The CDR3 loop is CASGRGTGVGEKLFF. The CDR3 DNA reads as TGTGCTAGTGGCCGGGGGACAGGGGTTGGGGAAAAACTGTTTTTT.

The chain combines TRBV6-4 with TRBJ2-1, with D perhaps TRBD2 (7 bases). Trimming shortened V by 0 bases and J by 7 bases, and 13 bases separated the two germline ends. CDR3 length equals 15 residues. Germline assignment: CDR1 MRHNA and CDR2 SNTAGT. The DNA of the CDR3 is TGTGCCAGCAGTGACTCGCCGGGGGGCGGGAATGAGCAGTTCTTC. The encoded protein is CASSDSPGGGNEQFF.

The rearrangement uses TRBV19 and TRBJ2-1, with 8 bases aligning to TRBD1. The length of the CDR3 is 15 residues. V lost 3 bases and J lost 4; bases outside the gene matches: 5. Germline CDR1 LNHDA, CDR2 SQIVND (reference sequence). The chain's CDR3 is CASSIGTGLYNEQFF. The DNA of the CDR3 is TGTGCCAGTAGTATTGGGACAGGCTTATACAATGAGCAGTTCTTC.